The table lists the clone carrying this T cell receptor beta chain with many counts. Its antigen is still unknown. This sample stems from a study of breast tumors, draining lymph nodes, adjacent tissues. Findings of the study overall: Luminal-like breast cancer showed significantly greater tumor-nontumor repertoire similarity than basal-like breast cancer did.

The CDR3 length is 14 residues. V lost 3 bases, J lost 5 bases, and 3 bases stayed unmatched. Germline V gene lookup returns CDR1 SGDLS and CDR2 YYNGEE. Samples came from axillary lymph nodes draining the breast cancer. MiXCR, applied by TCRdb to the multiplex PCR reads, yields one record per CDR3 protein. The sample has fewer than 200,000 distinct CDR3 sequences; roughly a third are singletons. The chain recombines TRBV9 with TRBJ2-5; TRBD1 matches at 11 bases. Sequencing used axillary lymph node tissue. The TCR was taken from a female donor with breast cancer. Some clones in this sample may be carry-over from other donors' samples. CDR3 protein: CASSAWDRGETQYF. In DNA form, the CDR3 reads TGTGCCAGCAGCGCTTGGGACAGGGGGGAGACCCAGTACTTC.